This paragraph reports one T cell receptor beta chain. Its antigen is as yet unknown. The sample originates from a study of cytomegalovirus exposure and HLA in healthy donors. Overall study context: A later analysis reported the 100 to 150 validation repertoires used the same platform as the roughly 700 first-cohort repertoires. The study, taken as a whole, reports: The dataset shows that most TCR sequences were rare, while some public TCRs occurred in many donors. There were 164 TCR beta chains listed as cytomegalovirus-associated. Among the CMV-associated chains, three were confirmed in vitro as specific for CMV antigens.

Germline V gene sequence: CDR1 MNHEY, CDR2 SVGAGI. The CDR3 loop spans 15 amino acids. Deletions cut 5 bases from V and 1 base from J, with 14 bases between. This table comes from immunoSEQ multiplex PCR, and its TCRdb copy is limited to in-frame clones, with some not included. This table has 150,000 to 200,000 clones, 86% appearing once. The sequenced sample was PBMCs. The origin of this receptor is a woman aged 18-35 years in good health and CMV-seronegative. The rearrangement joins TRBV6-5 to TRBJ1-1; a weak D match, TRBD1 (5 bases). This CDR3 reads CASSLGHFTNTEAFF. For the CDR3, the DNA is TGTGCCAGCAGTCTAGGACACTTCACGAACACTGAAGCTTTCTTT.